This TCR beta chain derives from a study of T-cell memory formation after mild COVID-19. TCRdb analysed the 5' RACE reads with MiXCR anew, one entry per CDR3 protein. The data hold approximately 350,000 distinct CDR3 sequences, with around 14% observed a single time. The V segment lost 4 bases and the J segment 11 bases; nucleotides outside the gene matches: 6. The germline V gene has CDR1 DFQATT and CDR2 SNEGSKA (reference sequence). CDR3 length: 13 residues. This clonotype originated in a man aged 18 to 30 who had mild COVID-19 (a few samples of this study predate the infection). Cell type and time point are not known. The source material was PBMCs or a T cell subset sorted from them (not recorded which). The chain employs TRBV20-1 and TRBJ1-5, with 12 bases matching TRBD1. The CDR3 coding sequence is TGCAGTGCTAAAGGGACAGGGGGCTTGACCCAGCATTTT. This encodes CSAKGTGGLTQHF.